The present T cell receptor beta chain was sequenced within a study of shared clonotypes between healthy human individuals. Each replicate PCR on the sorted subsets used roughly 210 ng DNA (around 30,000 T cell genomes). TCRdb's table, derived via immunoSEQ multiplex PCR, lists solely in-frame clones and lacks some. The sample includes around 1,900,000 clones, 80% to 95% seen only once; the top ten take 1.5% to 2%. The germline CDR1 and CDR2 sequences are MNHNS and SASEGT. CDR3 length: 14 amino acids. Between the trimmed V and J ends, which lost 3 bases and 1 base, there was a span of 9 bases. The naive CD8 fraction comprised CD45RO-negative cells positively selected for CCR7 and excluded terminally differentiated effector memory CD45RA+ cells.

The chain employs TRBV6-1 and TRBJ1-2; D uncertain. The source of this sequence is a man between 18 and 29 years old in good health. Some clones in this sample may be carry-over from other donors' samples. The sample taken for sequencing was naive CD8+ T cells from PBMCs. CDR3: CASSERVSNYGYTF. In DNA form, the CDR3 reads TGTGCCAGCAGTGAGCGTGTGAGTAACTATGGCTACACCTTC.